This is a list of T cell receptor beta chains from one sample in a study of T cell responses to AZD1222 COVID-19 vaccine. Profiled with immunoSEQ multiplex PCR; TCRdb holds only in-frame clones, not every one. Among fewer than 150,000 clones listed, approximately 90% were seen once. The source material was peripheral blood, sampled 28 days after the second AZD1222 dose. These receptors were taken from an adult who received the AZD1222 COVID-19 vaccine. Both conserved end residues are part of each CDR3. A D gene is named only where the DNA matches it firmly. Some rows have no size entry. The others give once, few or many, or a class for an expanded clone.

j_call v_call d_call clone_size cdr3_aa cdr3_nt
TRBJ2-3 TRBV29-1 NA NA CSVSGDRTDTQYF TGCAGCGTATCCGGGGACCGCACAGATACGCAGTATTTT
TRBJ1-2 TRBV5-4 NA NA CASSYNAYGYTF TGTGCCAGCAGCTATAATGCCTATGGCTACACCTTC
TRBJ1-1 TRBV19 NA NA CASSSRTVGTEAFF TGTGCCAGTAGTAGCAGGACCGTCGGCACTGAAGCTTTCTTT
TRBJ1-1 TRBV9 NA NA CASSVALNAEAFF TGTGCCAGCAGCGTAGCCCTCAACGCTGAAGCTTTCTTT
TRBJ1-4 TRBV4-3 TRBD1 NA CASSPGTGVREKLFF TGCGCCAGCAGCCCCGGGACAGGGGTCCGGGAAAAACTGTTTTTT
TRBJ2-2 TRBV7-2 NA once CASSKVGGPGTGELFF TGTGCCAGCAGCAAAGTAGGGGGGCCGGGCACCGGGGAGCTGTTTTTT
TRBJ1-6 TRBV27 NA NA CASSLWGNNSPLHF TGTGCCAGCAGTTTATGGGGGAATAATTCACCCCTCCACTTT
TRBJ1-2 TRBV5-4 TRBD1 once CASSLQGDYGYTF TGTGCCAGCAGTTTACAGGGGGACTATGGCTACACCTTC
TRBJ2-2 TRBV7-9 NA NA CASSPSPRSLAGELFF TGTGCCAGCAGCCCATCCCCGCGGAGCTTGGCCGGGGAGCTGTTTTTT
TRBJ2-1 TRBV5-1 NA NA CASSLALAGNEQFF TGCGCCAGCAGCTTGGCCCTAGCCGGCAATGAGCAGTTCTTC
TRBJ1-2 TRBV19 NA NA CASNDNWGGYGYTF TGTGCCAGTAACGATAACTGGGGGGGATATGGCTACACCTTC
TRBJ1-1 TRBV12-3/TRBV12-4 NA NA CASTQGGTEAFF TGTGCCAGCACCCAAGGTGGGACTGAAGCTTTCTTT
TRBJ1-5 TRBV6-4 TRBD1 NA CASSEKMGQGSEPQHF TGTGCCAGCAGTGAAAAGATGGGACAGGGGTCGGAGCCCCAGCATTTT
TRBJ1-2 TRBV6-5 NA NA CASSKRASGDYGYTF TGTGCCAGCAGTAAAAGGGCGTCGGGGGACTATGGCTACACCTTC
TRBJ1-3 TRBV19 NA NA CASRKGGGNTIYF TGTGCCAGTAGAAAGGGGGGTGGAAACACCATATATTTT
TRBJ2-3 TRBV2 NA NA CASSRTTDTQYF TGTGCCAGTAGTAGGACGACAGATACGCAGTATTTT
TRBJ1-2 TRBV6-1 TRBD1 NA CASSEQGDYGYTF TGTGCCAGCAGTGAACAGGGGGACTATGGCTACACCTTC
TRBJ1-4 TRBV11-2 TRBD1 NA CASSSGQGYEKLFF TGTGCCAGCAGCTCGGGACAGGGATATGAAAAACTGTTTTTT
TRBJ1-1 TRBV27 TRBD1 NA CASTPGQGSWEAFF TGTGCCAGCACCCCGGGACAGGGTAGCTGGGAAGCTTTCTTT
TRBJ2-7 TRBV3-1/TRBV3-2 NA few CASSPAIFPGEQYF TGTGCCAGCAGCCCCGCGATCTTTCCTGGCGAGCAGTACTTC
TRBJ1-5 TRBV27 NA NA CASRPGTSNQPQHF TGTGCCAGCAGACCAGGGACCAGCAATCAGCCCCAGCATTTT
TRBJ1-6 TRBV11-1 NA NA CASSSHTDSPLHF TGTGCCAGCAGCTCCCACACGGATTCACCCCTCCACTTT
TRBJ1-1 TRBV9 NA NA CASSPLAGTEAFF TGTGCCAGCAGCCCCCTGGCCGGAACTGAAGCTTTCTTT
TRBJ1-2 TRBV2 NA NA CASSDVWARDNYGYTF TGTGCCAGCAGTGACGTTTGGGCCCGCGATAACTATGGCTACACCTTC
TRBJ1-6 TRBV2 NA NA CASKEWEGYNSPLHF TGTGCCAGCAAAGAGTGGGAGGGGTATAATTCACCCCTCCACTTT
TRBJ1-5 TRBV29-1 TRBD1 many CSVGGGGEQPQHF TGCAGCGTTGGAGGAGGGGGCGAGCAGCCCCAGCATTTT
TRBJ2-7 TRBV19 TRBD2 once CASTGSGDEQYF TGTGCCAGTACGGGTAGCGGGGACGAGCAGTACTTC
TRBJ1-2 TRBV19 NA once CASSIRDKYYGYTF TGTGCCAGTAGTATCCGGGACAAGTACTATGGCTACACCTTC
TRBJ2-1 TRBV11-2 NA NA CASSFLESNTYNEQFF TGTGCCAGCAGCTTTCTCGAGTCTAATACCTACAATGAGCAGTTCTTC
TRBJ1-2 TRBV27 NA NA CASSNRANYGYTF TGTGCCAGCAGTAACAGGGCAAACTATGGCTACACCTTC
TRBJ1-2 TRBV15 TRBD1 NA CATSRDTGQGRYGYTF TGTGCCACCAGCAGAGACACTGGACAGGGACGCTATGGCTACACCTTC
TRBJ1-1 TRBV7-9 NA NA CASSFATAEAFF TGTGCCAGCAGCTTTGCAACCGCTGAGGCTTTCTTT
TRBJ1-2 TRBV7-2 NA NA CASSLNTNYGYTF TGTGCCAGCAGCTTAAACACTAACTATGGCTACACCTTC
TRBJ2-2 TRBV6-5 NA NA CASSEIRGNTGELFF TGTGCCAGCAGCGAGATTCGAGGGAACACCGGGGAGCTGTTTTTT
TRBJ2-2 TRBV15 TRBD2 few CATSRVRGAGGPTGELFF TGTGCCACCAGCAGAGTGAGGGGGGCGGGAGGCCCAACCGGGGAGCTGTTTTTT
TRBJ1-1 TRBV7-9 NA NA CASSLGAKTEAFF TGTGCCAGCAGCTTAGGCGCGAAAACTGAAGCTTTCTTT
TRBJ2-2 TRBV18 NA NA CASSPVSGTTGELFF TGTGCCAGCTCACCAGTCTCCGGCACCACCGGGGAGCTGTTTTTT
TRBJ1-2 TRBV23-1 NA NA CASSRYPGDFYGYTF TGCGCCAGCAGTCGGTATCCAGGGGACTTCTATGGCTACACCTTC
TRBJ2-5 TRBV5-5 TRBD2 once CASSRTSGSQTQYF TGTGCCAGCAGCAGGACTAGCGGGAGTCAGACCCAGTACTTC
TRBJ1-1 TRBV5-8 NA NA CASSSREGIHTEAFF TGTGCCAGCAGCTCCCGGGAGGGGATACACACTGAAGCTTTCTTT
TRBJ1-2 TRBV19 NA once CASFSDSYGYTF TGTGCCAGCTTTTCCGACAGCTATGGCTACACCTTC
TRBJ1-4 TRBV19 NA NA CASRLETNEKLFF TGTGCCAGTAGGCTGGAGACTAATGAAAAACTGTTTTTT
TRBJ1-6 TRBV7-3 TRBD1 NA CASSITGGQGSPLHF TGTGCCAGCAGCATTACAGGGGGCCAGGGTTCACCCCTCCACTTT